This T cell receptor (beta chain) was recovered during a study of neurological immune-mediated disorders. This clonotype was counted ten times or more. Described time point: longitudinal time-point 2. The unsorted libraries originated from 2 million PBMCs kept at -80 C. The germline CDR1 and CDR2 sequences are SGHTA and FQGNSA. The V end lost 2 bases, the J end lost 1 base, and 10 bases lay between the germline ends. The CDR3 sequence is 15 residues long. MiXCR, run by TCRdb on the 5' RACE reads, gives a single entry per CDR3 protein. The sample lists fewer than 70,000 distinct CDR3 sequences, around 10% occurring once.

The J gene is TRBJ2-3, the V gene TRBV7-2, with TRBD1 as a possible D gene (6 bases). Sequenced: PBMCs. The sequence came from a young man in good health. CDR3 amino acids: CASSLLGQRTDTQYF. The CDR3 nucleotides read TGTGCCAGCAGCTTACTCGGACAGCGCACAGATACGCAGTATTTT.